This entry describes one T cell receptor (beta chain). Its antigen remains unknown. Whenever a sample was processed, at least 6 million PBMCs were isolated. This sample was included in a study of blood T cells in healthy people across ages. Whole-study findings and limits: Strong correlation was found linking TCR beta diversity to naive T cell percentage. Estimates drawn from one million T cells were deemed to understate diversity.

CDR1 is ENHRY, CDR2 SYGVKD, per germline. The V gene end was trimmed by 6 bases and the J gene end by 4 bases; junction bases not matched to a gene: 6. The CDR3 covers 14 residues. Using a J-beta primer mix together with a sample-barcoded 5' primer, a second PCR was run for about 6 to 12 cycles. TCRdb reprocessed the 5' RACE reads via MiXCR and lists one record per CDR3 protein. The profile covers more than 700,000 distinct CDR3 sequences, with about 46% appearing a single time and 15% to 20% taken by the ten largest. Sequencing used blood. The source of this sequence is an elderly man in good health. The genes are TRBV10-3 and TRBJ1-5; 7 positions match TRBD1. The CDR3: CAIREGTANQPQHF. The DNA of the CDR3 is TGTGCCATCAGGGAAGGGACAGCAAATCAGCCCCAGCATTTT.